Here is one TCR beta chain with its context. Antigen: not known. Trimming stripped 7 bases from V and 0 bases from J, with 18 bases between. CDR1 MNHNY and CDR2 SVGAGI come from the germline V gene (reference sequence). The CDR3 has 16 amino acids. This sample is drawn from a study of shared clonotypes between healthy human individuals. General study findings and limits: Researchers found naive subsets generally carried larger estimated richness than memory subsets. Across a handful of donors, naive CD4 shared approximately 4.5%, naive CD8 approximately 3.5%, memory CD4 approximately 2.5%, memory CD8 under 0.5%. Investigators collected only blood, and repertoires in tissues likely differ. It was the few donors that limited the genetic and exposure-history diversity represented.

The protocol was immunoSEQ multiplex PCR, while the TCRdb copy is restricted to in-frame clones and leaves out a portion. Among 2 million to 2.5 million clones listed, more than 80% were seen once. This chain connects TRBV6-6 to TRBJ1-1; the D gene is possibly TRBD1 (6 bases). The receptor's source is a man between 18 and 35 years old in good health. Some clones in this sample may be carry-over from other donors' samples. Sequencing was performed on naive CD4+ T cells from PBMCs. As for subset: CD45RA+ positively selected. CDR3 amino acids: CASIPMGHQMNTEAFF. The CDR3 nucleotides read TGTGCCAGCATTCCCATGGGACACCAAATGAACACTGAAGCTTTCTTT.